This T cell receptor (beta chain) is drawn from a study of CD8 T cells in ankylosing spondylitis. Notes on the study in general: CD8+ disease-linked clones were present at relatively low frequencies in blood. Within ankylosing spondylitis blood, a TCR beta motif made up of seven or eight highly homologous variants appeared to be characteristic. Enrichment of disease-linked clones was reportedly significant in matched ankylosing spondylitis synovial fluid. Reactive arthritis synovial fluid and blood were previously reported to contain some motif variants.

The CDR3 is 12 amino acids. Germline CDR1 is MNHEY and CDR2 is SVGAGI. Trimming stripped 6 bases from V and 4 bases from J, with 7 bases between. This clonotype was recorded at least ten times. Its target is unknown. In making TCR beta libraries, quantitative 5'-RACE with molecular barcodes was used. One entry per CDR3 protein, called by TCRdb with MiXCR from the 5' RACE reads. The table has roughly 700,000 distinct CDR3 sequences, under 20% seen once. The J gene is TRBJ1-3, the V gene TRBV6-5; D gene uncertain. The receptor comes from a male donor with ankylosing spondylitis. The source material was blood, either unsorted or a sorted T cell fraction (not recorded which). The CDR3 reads CASSQGGNTIYF. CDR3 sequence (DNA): TGTGCCAGCAGCCAAGGGGGAAACACCATATATTTT.